The 25 T cell receptor beta chains below were found in one sample sequenced in a study of cytomegalovirus exposure and HLA in healthy donors. In the PCR, 60 Vbeta and 13 Jbeta primers were used. The repertoire was sequenced with immunoSEQ multiplex PCR; TCRdb's copy has only in-frame clones and lacks some. In the table there are 170,000 or so clones, more than 80% of which are singletons. The source material was PBMCs. The receptor set was obtained from a young man in good health and CMV-seronegative.

The V gene is TRBV27, the J gene TRBJ2-7; 9 bases line up with TRBD2. Trimming removed 6 bases from V and 3 bases from J; junction bases left unmatched: 9. The CDR3 is made up of 15 amino acids. The germline gives CDR1 MNHEY, CDR2 SMNVEV (reference sequence). CDR3 sequence: CASSPSAGGLYEQYF. CDR3 DNA sequence: TGTGCCAGCAGCCCCTCAGCGGGGGGCCTCTACGAGCAGTACTTC.

This rearrangement joins TRBV11-2 to TRBJ2-3; 11 bases line up with TRBD2. The junction had 16 bases not matched to a gene; V was cut back by 5 bases and J by 6 bases. The CDR3 runs to 18 residues. The germline V gene encodes CDR1 SGHAT and CDR2 FQNNGV. The CDR3 region is CASSDRTLLAGAPDTQYF. CDR3 coding DNA: TGTGCCAGCAGCGACCGAACCTTACTAGCGGGGGCCCCGGATACGCAGTATTTT.

The chain uses TRBV27 and TRBJ2-1, with D possibly being TRBD1 (5 bases). CDR1 MNHEY and CDR2 SMNVEV come from the germline V gene (reference sequence). This CDR3 region has 14 residues. V lost 7 bases and J 2 bases, leaving 12 bases between the germline ends. The CDR3 sequence is CASTPLGAYNEQFF. The CDR3 coding sequence is TGTGCCAGCACCCCCCTAGGGGCCTACAATGAGCAGTTCTTC.

This rearrangement joins TRBV5-1 to TRBJ2-1; 7 bases fit TRBD1. CDR1 SGHRS and CDR2 YFSETQ come from the germline V gene. The V segment lost 5 bases and the J segment 2 bases; nucleotides outside the gene matches: 13. The CDR3 loop spans 17 amino acids. For the CDR3, the DNA is TGCGCCAGCAGTTCATCCGCAGGGGGAAGAACCTACAATGAGCAGTTCTTC. It encodes CASSSSAGGRTYNEQFF.

Only one count was recorded for this clone. The CDR3 region has the DNA TGTGCCAGTAGTATCATGAGGGCAGGGGTACCCGGGGAGCTGTTTTTT. Amino acids: CASSIMRAGVPGELFF. V and J are TRBV19 and TRBJ2-2; tentative D call: TRBD1 (6 bases). V gave up 3 bases and J gave up 6 bases, with 17 bases separating them. The length of the CDR3 is 16 residues. The germline V gene encodes CDR1 LNHDA and CDR2 SQIVND (reference sequence).

This clone was observed a single time. The chain recombines TRBV19 with TRBJ1-1, with D unclear. This CDR3 has 13 residues. Germline lookup yields CDR1 LNHDA and CDR2 SQIVND (reference sequence). V lost 5 bases and J 0 bases, leaving 7 bases between the germline ends. The CDR3 sequence is CASSSLMNTEAFF. The CDR3 nucleotides are TGTGCCAGTAGTTCCCTTATGAACACTGAAGCTTTCTTT.

The chain links TRBV30 to TRBJ2-3, with D possibly being TRBD2 (6 bases). The CDR3 is 14 residues long. Between the trimmed V and J ends, which lost 4 bases and 2 bases, there was a span of 13 bases. Germline values: CDR1 GTSNPN, CDR2 SVGIG (reference sequence). Written as DNA, the CDR3 is TGTGCCTGGAAGGTAGCGGACTACACAGATACGCAGTATTTT. Its translation: CAWKVADYTDTQYF.

The chain joins TRBV5-1 to TRBJ1-2; D not certain. Per germline, CDR1 SGHRS and CDR2 YFSETQ. V shed 0 bases and J shed 5 bases, with 8 bases lying between them. The CDR3 totals 13 residues. The CDR3 DNA is TGCGCCAGCAGCTTGGATTACGAGTATGGCTACACCTTC. Translation: CASSLDYEYGYTF.

This clone is a singleton in its sample. The chain couples TRBV9 to TRBJ2-2; D gene uncertain. CDR1 is SGDLS and CDR2 is YYNGEE in the germline V gene. The length of the CDR3 is 13 residues. V was cut by 0 bases and J by 8 bases, with 8 bases left in between. DNA for the CDR3: TGTGCCAGCAGCGTAGGTGCAACTGGGGAGCTGTTTTTT. Residues: CASSVGATGELFF. The full variable domain, with the rest looked up from reference TRBV9 and TRBJ2-2, is DSGVTQTPKHLITATGQRVTLRCSPRSGDLSVYWYQQSLDQGLQFLIQYYNGEERAKGNILERFSAQQFPDLHSELNLSSLELGDSALYFCASSVGATGELFFGEGSRLTVL.

The chain employs TRBV5-6 and TRBJ2-1; 10 bases fit TRBD2. V dropped 0 bases and J dropped 8; count of bases not matched to a gene: 11. The CDR3 is 17 amino acids. Germline loops: CDR1 SGHDT, CDR2 YYEEEE. The CDR3 nucleotides read TGTGCCAGCAGCTTGGGGGAGATGCGTCTAGCGGGAGATGAGCAGTTCTTC. It yields the protein CASSLGEMRLAGDEQFF.

The chain uses TRBV9 and TRBJ2-7; no firm D call. The CDR3 extends over 14 amino acids. The V and J ends lost 0 bases and 1 base respectively, with 8 bases between them. Germline CDR1 SGDLS, CDR2 YYNGEE. The CDR3 DNA follows: TGTGCCAGCAGCGTAGATGGCAGGTCCTACGAGCAGTACTTC. Amino acids: CASSVDGRSYEQYF.

The CDR3 loop is CASRDSIATGELFF. The CDR3 nucleotides read TGTGCCAGCAGAGACAGCATCGCAACCGGGGAGCTGTTTTTT. The gene calls are TRBV2 and TRBJ2-2; the D gene is possibly TRBD1 (5 bases). CDR1 and CDR2 from the germline V gene are SNHLY and FYNNEI. Between the trimmed V and J ends, which lost 6 bases and 5 bases, there was a span of 13 bases. The CDR3 has 14 amino acids. The variable domain in full, completed from reference TRBV2 and TRBJ2-2, reads EPEVTQTPSHQVTQMGQEVILRCVPISNHLYFYWYRQILGQKVEFLVSFYNNEISEKSEIFDDQFSVERPDGSNFTLKIRSTKLEDSAMYFCASRDSIATGELFFGEGSRLTVL.

The rearrangement joins TRBV5-1 to TRBJ2-1; D possibly corresponds to TRBD2 (6 bases). V shed 0 bases and J shed 7 bases, with 17 bases lying between them. The CDR3 covers 16 residues. Germline V CDR1 and CDR2: SGHRS, YFSETQ. CDR3 protein: CASSLAVGGIGNEQFF. CDR3 sequence (DNA): TGCGCCAGCAGCTTGGCGGTGGGAGGCATCGGTAATGAGCAGTTCTTC.

V usage is TRBV5-4 and J usage is TRBJ2-1, with a possible D match to TRBD2 (5 bases). V lost 1 base and J lost 4, with 6 bases in between. The CDR3 has 13 residues. Germline V gene sequence: CDR1 SGHNT, CDR2 YYREEE (reference sequence). The CDR3 region is CASSLSGYNEQFF. The CDR3 nucleotides are TGTGCCAGCAGCTTGAGCGGATACAATGAGCAGTTCTTC.

This clone appeared a single time. The chain is built from TRBV5-1 and TRBJ2-2; 8 bases align to TRBD1. The ends lost 1 base at V and 2 bases at J; junction bases unmatched: 4. The CDR3 extends over 16 amino acids. Germline V lookup: CDR1 SGHRS, CDR2 YFSETQ. The CDR3: CASSLRTGPNTGELFF. As DNA, the CDR3 is TGCGCCAGCAGCTTGAGGACAGGGCCTAACACCGGGGAGCTGTTTTTT. Looking up the rest from reference TRBV5-1 and TRBJ2-2 gives the full variable domain: KAGVTQTPRYLIKTRGQQVTLSCSPISGHRSVSWYQQTPGQGLQFLFEYFSETQRNKGNFPGRFSGRQFSNSRSEMNVSTLELGDSALYLCASSLRTGPNTGELFFGEGSRLTVL.

The chain carries TRBV19 and TRBJ2-1; no reliable D call. Germline-derived CDR1 and CDR2 are LNHDA and SQIVND (reference sequence). The CDR3 loop spans 15 amino acids. Trimming cost V 5 bases and J 6 bases, with 17 bases left between them. DNA for the CDR3: TGTGCCAGTAGTCAAAACCCCACGACACCCAATGAGCAGTTCTTC. The encoded protein is CASSQNPTTPNEQFF.

The chain uses TRBV5-6 and TRBJ2-3, with D perhaps TRBD2 (6 bases). Germline V lookup: CDR1 SGHDT, CDR2 YYEEEE. The CDR3 contains 15 residues. Trimming left V 3 bases short and J 4 bases short, with 15 bases between. The CDR3 spells CASSSETSSPDTQYF. In DNA form, the CDR3 reads TGTGCCAGCAGCTCTGAGACTAGTTCTCCAGATACGCAGTATTTT.

The chain is built from TRBV6-4 and TRBJ2-3, with TRBD2 matching 7 bases. CDR3 length: 15 residues. V shed 3 bases and J 1 base; nucleotides not matched to a gene: 4. Germline CDR1 is MRHNA and CDR2 is SNTAGT. As DNA, the CDR3 is TGTGCCAGCAGTGAGGATCGGGGGGGCACAGATACGCAGTATTTT. Amino acid sequence: CASSEDRGGTDTQYF.

The gene calls are TRBV19 and TRBJ2-3; TRBD2 matches at 10 bases. V shed 6 bases, J shed 4 bases, and the junction held 7 bases outside the gene matches. CDR3 size: 15 residues. Germline CDR1 reads LNHDA; CDR2 reads SQIVND (reference sequence). CDR3 sequence reads: CASRWESGGADTQYF. DNA of the CDR3: TGTGCCAGTAGATGGGAAAGCGGGGGGGCAGATACGCAGTATTTT. Full variable domain (missing parts from reference TRBV19 and TRBJ2-3): DGGITQSPKYLFRKEGQNVTLSCEQNLNHDAMYWYRQDPGQGLRLIYYSQIVNDFQKGDIAEGYSVSREKKESFPLTVTSAQKNPTAFYLCASRWESGGADTQYFGPGTRLTVL.

The DNA of the CDR3 is TGTGCCAGCAGCTTACGGCCCCTGACAGCAACTAATGAAAAACTGTTTTTT. It codes for CASSLRPLTATNEKLFF. This sequence joins TRBV11-2 and TRBJ1-4; D may be TRBD1 (5 bases). V lost 2 bases to trimming and J lost 0 bases, with 13 bases between them. Germline V gene sequence: CDR1 SGHAT, CDR2 FQNNGV. The CDR3 is 17 residues long. The whole variable domain, filled in from reference TRBV11-2 and TRBJ1-4, reads EAGVAQSPRYKIIEKRQSVAFWCNPISGHATLYWYQQILGQGPKLLIQFQNNGVVDDSQLPKDRFSAERLKGVDSTLKIQPAKLEDSAVYLCASSLRPLTATNEKLFFGSGTQLSVL.

The chain employs TRBV5-5 and TRBJ2-5, with D possibly matching TRBD1 (5 bases). The germline V gene has CDR1 SGHKS and CDR2 YYEKEE (reference sequence). The CDR3 is made up of 14 amino acids. Trimming took 6 bases from V and 5 from J, leaving 17 bases between them. CDR3 coding DNA: TGTGCCAGCACCCCGGCAGTCTGGGGCGAGACCCAGTACTTC. This encodes CASTPAVWGETQYF. Drawing the rest from reference TRBV5-5 and TRBJ2-5, the complete variable domain is DAGVTQSPTHLIKTRGQQVTLRCSPISGHKSVSWYQQVLGQGPQFIFQYYEKEERGRGNFPDRFSARQFPNYSSELNVNALLLGDSALYLCASTPAVWGETQYFGPGTRLLVL.

The CDR3 protein is CASSLSGGPHEQFF. DNA for the CDR3: TGTGCCAGCAGCTTATCGGGGGGGCCCCATGAGCAGTTCTTC. This sequence joins TRBV11-2 and TRBJ2-1; TRBD2 matches at 8 bases. This CDR3 comprises 14 residues. CDR1 is SGHAT and CDR2 is FQNNGV in the germline V gene. The junction had 5 bases not matched to a gene; V was cut back by 2 bases and J by 8 bases.

CDR3 sequence (DNA): TGTGCCAGCAGCTTAGGTGTACAGGGGCCCCAAGAGACCCAGTACTTC. Its protein is CASSLGVQGPQETQYF. The chain combines TRBV7-6 with TRBJ2-5, with 7 bases fitting TRBD1. This CDR3 has 16 residues. Trimming at V came to 1 base and at J to 1 base, leaving 6 bases not matched to a gene. Germline assignment: CDR1 SGHVS and CDR2 FNYEAQ.

The V and J genes are TRBV5-4 and TRBJ1-1; possibly TRBD1 for D (5 bases). This CDR3 is built from 15 residues. V lost 4 bases to trimming and J lost 0 bases, with 13 bases between them. In germline, CDR1 is SGHNT, CDR2 YYREEE (reference sequence). CDR3 bases: TGTGCCAGCAGCCGCCCCGGGGGAATGAACACTGAAGCTTTCTTT. Protein product: CASSRPGGMNTEAFF. Drawing the rest from reference TRBV5-4 and TRBJ1-1, the complete variable domain is ETGVTQSPTHLIKTRGQQVTLRCSSQSGHNTVSWYQQALGQGPQFIFQYYREEENGRGNFPPRFSGLQFPNYSSELNVNALELDDSALYLCASSRPGGMNTEAFFGQGTRLTVV.

J is TRBJ1-1 and V is TRBV4-1; 8 nucleotides line up with TRBD1. Germline V lookup: CDR1 MGHRA, CDR2 YSYEKL. J was trimmed by 3 bases and V by 2 bases; bases with no gene match: 11. The CDR3 spans 17 residues. The CDR3 region has the DNA TGCGCCAGCAGCCAACAGATGTTGAGACAGGGGCACACTGAAGCTTTCTTT. Protein product: CASSQQMLRQGHTEAFF.